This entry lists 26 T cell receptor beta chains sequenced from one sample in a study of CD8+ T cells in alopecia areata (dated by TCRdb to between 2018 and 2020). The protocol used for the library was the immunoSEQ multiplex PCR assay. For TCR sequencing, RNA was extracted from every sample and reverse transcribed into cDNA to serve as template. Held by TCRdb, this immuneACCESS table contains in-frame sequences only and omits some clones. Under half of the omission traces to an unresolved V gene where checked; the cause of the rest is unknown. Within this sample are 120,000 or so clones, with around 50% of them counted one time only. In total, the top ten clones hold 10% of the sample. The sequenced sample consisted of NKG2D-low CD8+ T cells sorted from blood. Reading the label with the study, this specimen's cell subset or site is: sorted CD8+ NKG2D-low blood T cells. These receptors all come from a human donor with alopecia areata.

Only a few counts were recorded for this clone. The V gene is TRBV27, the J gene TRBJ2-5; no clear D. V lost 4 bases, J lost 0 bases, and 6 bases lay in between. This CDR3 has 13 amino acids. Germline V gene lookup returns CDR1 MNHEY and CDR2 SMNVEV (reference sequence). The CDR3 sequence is CASSSTDQETQYF. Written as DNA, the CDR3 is TGTGCCAGCAGTTCCACGGACCAAGAGACCCAGTACTTC.

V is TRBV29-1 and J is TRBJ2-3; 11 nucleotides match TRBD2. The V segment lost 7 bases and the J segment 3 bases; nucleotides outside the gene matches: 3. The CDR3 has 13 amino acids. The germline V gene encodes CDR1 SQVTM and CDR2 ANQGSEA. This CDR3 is CSAASGGTDTQYF. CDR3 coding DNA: TGCAGCGCCGCTAGCGGGGGGACAGATACGCAGTATTTT.

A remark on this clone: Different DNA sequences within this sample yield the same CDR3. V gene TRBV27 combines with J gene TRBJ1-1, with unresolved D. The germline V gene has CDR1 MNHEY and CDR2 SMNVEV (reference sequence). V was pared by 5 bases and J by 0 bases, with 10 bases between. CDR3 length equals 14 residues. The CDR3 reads CASSLSTMNTEAFF. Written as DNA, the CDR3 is TGTGCCAGCAGTCTCTCGACTATGAACACTGAAGCTTTCTTT.

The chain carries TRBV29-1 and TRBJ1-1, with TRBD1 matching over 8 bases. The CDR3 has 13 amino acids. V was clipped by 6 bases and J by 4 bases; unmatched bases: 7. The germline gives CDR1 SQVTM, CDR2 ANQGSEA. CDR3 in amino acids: CSVQTGASTEAFF. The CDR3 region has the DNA TGCAGCGTCCAGACAGGGGCCTCCACTGAAGCTTTCTTT.

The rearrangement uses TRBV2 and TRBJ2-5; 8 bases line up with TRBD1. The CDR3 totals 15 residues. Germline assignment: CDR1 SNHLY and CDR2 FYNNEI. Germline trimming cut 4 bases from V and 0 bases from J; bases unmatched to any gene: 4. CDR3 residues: CASSVTGGYQETQYF. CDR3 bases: TGTGCCAGCAGTGTAACAGGGGGGTACCAAGAGACCCAGTACTTC. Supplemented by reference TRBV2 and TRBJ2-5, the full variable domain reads EPEVTQTPSHQVTQMGQEVILRCVPISNHLYFYWYRQILGQKVEFLVSFYNNEISEKSEIFDDQFSVERPDGSNFTLKIRSTKLEDSAMYFCASSVTGGYQETQYFGPGTRLLVL.

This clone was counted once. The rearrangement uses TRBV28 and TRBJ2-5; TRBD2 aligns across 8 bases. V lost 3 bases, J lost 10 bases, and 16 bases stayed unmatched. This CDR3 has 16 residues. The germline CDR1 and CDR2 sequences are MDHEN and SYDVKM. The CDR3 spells CASSLLSLAEEPNQYF. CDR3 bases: TGTGCCAGCAGTTTGCTCTCACTAGCGGAGGAGCCCAACCAGTACTTC.

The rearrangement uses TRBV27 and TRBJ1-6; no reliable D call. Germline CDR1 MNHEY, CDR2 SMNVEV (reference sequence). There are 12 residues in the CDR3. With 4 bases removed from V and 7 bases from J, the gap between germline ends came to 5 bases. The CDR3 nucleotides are TGTGCCAGCAGTTCCATAAATTCACCCCTCCACTTT. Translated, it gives CASSSINSPLHF.

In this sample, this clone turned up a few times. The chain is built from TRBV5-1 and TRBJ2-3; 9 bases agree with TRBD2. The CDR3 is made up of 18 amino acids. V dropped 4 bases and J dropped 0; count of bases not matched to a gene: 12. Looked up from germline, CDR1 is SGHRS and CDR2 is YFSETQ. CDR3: CASSGERGVPTSTDTQYF. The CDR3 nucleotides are TGCGCCAGCAGCGGGGAGCGGGGGGTCCCTACTAGCACAGATACGCAGTATTTT.

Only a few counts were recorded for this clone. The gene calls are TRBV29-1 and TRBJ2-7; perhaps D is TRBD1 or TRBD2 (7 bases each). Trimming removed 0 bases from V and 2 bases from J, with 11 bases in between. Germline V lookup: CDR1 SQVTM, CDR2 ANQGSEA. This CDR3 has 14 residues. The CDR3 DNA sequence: TGCAGCGTTGAAGATCAGGGGGGGCCCTACGAGCAGTACTTC. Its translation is CSVEDQGGPYEQYF.

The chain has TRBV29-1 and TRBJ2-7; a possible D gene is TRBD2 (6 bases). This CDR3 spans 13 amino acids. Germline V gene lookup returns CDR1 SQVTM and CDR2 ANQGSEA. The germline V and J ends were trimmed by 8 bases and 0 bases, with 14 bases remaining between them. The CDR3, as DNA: TGCAGCTACCTGGACGGGAGCTCCTACGAGCAGTACTTC. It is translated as CSYLDGSSYEQYF.

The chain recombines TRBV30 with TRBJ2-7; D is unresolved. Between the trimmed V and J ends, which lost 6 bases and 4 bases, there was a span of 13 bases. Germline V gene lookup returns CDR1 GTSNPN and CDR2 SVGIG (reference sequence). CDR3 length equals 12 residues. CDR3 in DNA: TGTGCCTGCAACCATGGCCGGTACGAGCAGTACTTC. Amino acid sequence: CACNHGRYEQYF.

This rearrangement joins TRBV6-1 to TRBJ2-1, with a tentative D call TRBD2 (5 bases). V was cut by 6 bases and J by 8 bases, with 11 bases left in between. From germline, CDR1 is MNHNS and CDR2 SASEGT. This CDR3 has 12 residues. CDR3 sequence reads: CASSRASYEQFF. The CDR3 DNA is TGTGCCAGCAGCCGGGCTAGCTATGAGCAGTTCTTC.

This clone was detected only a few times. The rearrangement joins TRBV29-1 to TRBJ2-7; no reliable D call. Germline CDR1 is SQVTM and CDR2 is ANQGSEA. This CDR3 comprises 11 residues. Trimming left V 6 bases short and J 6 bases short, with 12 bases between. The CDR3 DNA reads TGCAGCGTGACCTTTGGTGGCGAGCAGTACTTC. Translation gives CSVTFGGEQYF.

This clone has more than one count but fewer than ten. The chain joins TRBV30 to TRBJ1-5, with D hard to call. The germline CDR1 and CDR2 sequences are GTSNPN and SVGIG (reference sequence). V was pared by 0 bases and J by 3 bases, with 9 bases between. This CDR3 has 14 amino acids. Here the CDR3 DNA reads TGTGCCTGGAGTGTAGGAGGGATCAATCAGCCCCAGCATTTT. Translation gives CAWSVGGINQPQHF.

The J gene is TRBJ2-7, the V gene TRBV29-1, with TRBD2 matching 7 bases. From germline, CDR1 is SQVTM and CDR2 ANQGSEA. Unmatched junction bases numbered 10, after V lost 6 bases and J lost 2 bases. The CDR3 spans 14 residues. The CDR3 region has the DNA TGCAGCGTGGCCCCAGCGGGACGAACCTACGAGCAGTACTTC. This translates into CSVAPAGRTYEQYF.

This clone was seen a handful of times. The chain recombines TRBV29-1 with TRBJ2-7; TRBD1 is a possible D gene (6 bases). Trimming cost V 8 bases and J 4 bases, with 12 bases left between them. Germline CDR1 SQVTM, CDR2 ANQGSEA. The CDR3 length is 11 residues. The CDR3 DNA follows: TGCAGCATTGGGGGCGGGTACGAGCAGTACTTC. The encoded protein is CSIGGGYEQYF.

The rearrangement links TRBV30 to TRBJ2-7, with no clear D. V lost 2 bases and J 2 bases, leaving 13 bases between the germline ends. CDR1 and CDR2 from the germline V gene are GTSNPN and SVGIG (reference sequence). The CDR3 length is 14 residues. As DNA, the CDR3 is TGTGCCTGGAGTCTGGACGGAAAGACCTACGAGCAGTACTTC. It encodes CAWSLDGKTYEQYF.

The CDR3 bases are TGTGCCTGGGCCACCCCGGGACAGTGGGAGCAGTACTTC. Residues: CAWATPGQWEQYF. The chain is built from TRBV30 and TRBJ2-7; 7 nucleotides agree with TRBD1. CDR3 size: 13 residues. Germline trimming cut 5 bases from V and 7 bases from J; bases unmatched to any gene: 11. Germline loops: CDR1 GTSNPN, CDR2 SVGIG (reference sequence).

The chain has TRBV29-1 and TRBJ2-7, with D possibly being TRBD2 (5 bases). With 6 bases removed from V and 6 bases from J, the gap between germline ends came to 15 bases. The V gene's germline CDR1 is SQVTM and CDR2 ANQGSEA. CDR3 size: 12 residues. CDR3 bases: TGCAGCGTGGGAGAGGGCGACCCCGAGCAGTACTTC. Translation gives CSVGEGDPEQYF.

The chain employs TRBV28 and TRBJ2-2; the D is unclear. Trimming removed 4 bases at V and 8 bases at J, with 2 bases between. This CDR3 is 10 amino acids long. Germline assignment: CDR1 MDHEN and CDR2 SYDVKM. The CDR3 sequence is CASSSGELFF. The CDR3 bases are TGTGCCAGCAGTTCTGGGGAGCTGTTTTTT.

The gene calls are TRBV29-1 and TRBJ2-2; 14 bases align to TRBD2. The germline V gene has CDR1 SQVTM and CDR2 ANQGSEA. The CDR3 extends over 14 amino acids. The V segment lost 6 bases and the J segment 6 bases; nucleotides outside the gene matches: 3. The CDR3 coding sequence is TGCAGCGTACCGACTAGCGGGGGGGCCGGGGAGCTGTTTTTT. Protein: CSVPTSGGAGELFF.

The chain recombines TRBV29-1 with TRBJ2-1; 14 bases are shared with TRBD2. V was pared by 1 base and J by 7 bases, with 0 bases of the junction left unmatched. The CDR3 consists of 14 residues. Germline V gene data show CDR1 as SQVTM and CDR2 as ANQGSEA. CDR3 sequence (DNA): TGCAGCGTTGAAGGGACTAGCGGGAGGAATGAGCAGTTCTTC. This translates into CSVEGTSGRNEQFF.

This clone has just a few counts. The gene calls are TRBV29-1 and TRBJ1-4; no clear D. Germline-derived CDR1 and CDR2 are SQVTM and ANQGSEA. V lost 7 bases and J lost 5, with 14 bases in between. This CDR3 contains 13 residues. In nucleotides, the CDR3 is TGCAGCGGATCATGGGGAGGGAATGAAAAACTGTTTTTT. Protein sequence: CSGSWGGNEKLFF.

The CDR3 protein is CSVDSRGTGELFF. The CDR3 DNA reads as TGCAGCGTTGACTCCCGAGGGACCGGGGAGCTGTTTTTT. The rearrangement uses TRBV29-1 and TRBJ2-2, with D possibly being TRBD2 (5 bases). The CDR3 is 13 residues long. V was shortened by 3 bases and J by 5 bases, with 10 bases between the two germline ends. Germline V CDR1 and CDR2: SQVTM, ANQGSEA.

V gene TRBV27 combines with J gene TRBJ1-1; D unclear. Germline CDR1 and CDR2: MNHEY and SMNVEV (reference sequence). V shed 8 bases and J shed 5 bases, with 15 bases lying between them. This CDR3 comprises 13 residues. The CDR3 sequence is CASSPGSGTEAFF. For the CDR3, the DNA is TGTGCCAGCTCGCCGGGGAGTGGGACTGAAGCTTTCTTT.

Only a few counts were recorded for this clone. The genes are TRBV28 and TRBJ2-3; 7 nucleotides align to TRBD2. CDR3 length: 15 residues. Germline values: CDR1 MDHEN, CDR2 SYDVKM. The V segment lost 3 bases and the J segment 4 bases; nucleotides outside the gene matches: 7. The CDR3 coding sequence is TGTGCCAGCAGTTTTGTGGGCGGGAGTGCAGATACGCAGTATTTT. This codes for CASSFVGGSADTQYF.